The clone carrying this T cell receptor (beta chain) was observed a handful of times. The data were obtained in a study of T cells after yellow fever vaccination. The overall study: SMART-Seq v4 Ultra Low Input prepared the low-cell-number fractions.

The CDR3 is 14 residues long. The V end lost 4 bases, the J end lost 1 base, and 10 bases lay between the germline ends. Germline CDR1 is LGHDT and CDR2 is YNNKEL (reference sequence). 5'RACE template switching added a universal primer site and UMIs to TCR cDNA. TCRdb passed the 5' RACE reads through MiXCR, listing each CDR3 protein once. This table holds hundreds of thousands of distinct CDR3 sequences, roughly a sixth found once. Sequencing used PBMCs, obtained more than 4 days after the first yellow fever vaccination. The TCR sequence derives from a man between 18 and 29 years old who received the YFV17D yellow fever vaccine. The gene calls are TRBV3-1 and TRBJ2-5, with unresolved D. The CDR3 here is CASSPSEGQETQYF. The DNA for the CDR3 is TGTGCCAGCAGCCCCAGCGAAGGCCAAGAGACCCAGTACTTC.